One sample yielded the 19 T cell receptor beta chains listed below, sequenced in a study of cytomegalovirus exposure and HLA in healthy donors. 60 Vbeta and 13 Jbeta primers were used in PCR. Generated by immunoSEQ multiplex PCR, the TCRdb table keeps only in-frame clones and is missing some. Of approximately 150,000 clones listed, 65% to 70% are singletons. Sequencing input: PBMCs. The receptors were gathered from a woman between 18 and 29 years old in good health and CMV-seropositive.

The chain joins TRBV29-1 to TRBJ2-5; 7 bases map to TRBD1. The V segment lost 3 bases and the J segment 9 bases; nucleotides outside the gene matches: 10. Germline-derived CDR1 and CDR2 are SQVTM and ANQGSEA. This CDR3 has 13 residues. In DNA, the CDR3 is TGCAGCGTTGAGGGACAGAGGTCCGGGGCCCAGTACTTC. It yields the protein CSVEGQRSGAQYF.

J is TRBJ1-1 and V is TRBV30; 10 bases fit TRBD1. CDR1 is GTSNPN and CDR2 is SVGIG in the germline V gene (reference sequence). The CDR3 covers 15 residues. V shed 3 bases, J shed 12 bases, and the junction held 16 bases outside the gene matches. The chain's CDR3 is CAWRHLQGQGSKTFF. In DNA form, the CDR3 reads TGTGCCTGGAGGCACCTCCAGGGACAGGGGAGTAAGACTTTCTTT.

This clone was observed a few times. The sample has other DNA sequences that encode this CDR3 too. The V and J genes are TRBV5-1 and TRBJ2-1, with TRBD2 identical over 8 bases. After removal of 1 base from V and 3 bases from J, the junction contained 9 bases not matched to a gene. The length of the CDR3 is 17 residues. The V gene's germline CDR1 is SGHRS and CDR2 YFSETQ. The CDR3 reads CASSLTTSGSYYNEQFF. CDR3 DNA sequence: TGCGCCAGCAGCTTGACAACTAGCGGTAGCTACTACAATGAGCAGTTCTTC.

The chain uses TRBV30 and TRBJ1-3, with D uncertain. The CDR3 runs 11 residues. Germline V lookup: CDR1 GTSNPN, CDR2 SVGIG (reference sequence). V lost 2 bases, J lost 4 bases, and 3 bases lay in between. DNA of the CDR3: TGTGCCTGGAGTACAGGAAACACCATATATTTT. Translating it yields CAWSTGNTIYF.

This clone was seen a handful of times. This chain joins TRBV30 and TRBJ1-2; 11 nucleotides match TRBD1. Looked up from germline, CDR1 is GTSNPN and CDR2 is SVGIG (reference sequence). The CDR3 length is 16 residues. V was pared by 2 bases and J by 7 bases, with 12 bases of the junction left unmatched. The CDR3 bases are TGTGCCTGGAGTCTCCCGGGACAGGGGGTATTTTCTGGCTACACCTTC. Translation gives CAWSLPGQGVFSGYTF.

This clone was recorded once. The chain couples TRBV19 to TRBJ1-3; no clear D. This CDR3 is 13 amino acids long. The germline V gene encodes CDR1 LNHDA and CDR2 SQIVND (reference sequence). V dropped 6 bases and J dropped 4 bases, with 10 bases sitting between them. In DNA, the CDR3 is TGTGCCAGTAGCCCATCTACCGGAAACACCATATATTTT. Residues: CASSPSTGNTIYF.

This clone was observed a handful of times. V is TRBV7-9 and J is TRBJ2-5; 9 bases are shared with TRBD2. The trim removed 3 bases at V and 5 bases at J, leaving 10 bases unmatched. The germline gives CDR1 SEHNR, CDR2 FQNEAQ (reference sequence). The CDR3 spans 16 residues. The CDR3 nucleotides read TGTGCCAGCAGCTTTCCTTTGGGACTAGCTTATGAGACCCAGTACTTC. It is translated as CASSFPLGLAYETQYF.

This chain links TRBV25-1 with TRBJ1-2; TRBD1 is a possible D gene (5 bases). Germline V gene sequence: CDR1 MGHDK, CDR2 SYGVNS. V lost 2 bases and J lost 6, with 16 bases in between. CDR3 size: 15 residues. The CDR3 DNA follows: TGTGCCAGCAGTGAAGGAGGGGTGATTGGTAATGGCTACACCTTC. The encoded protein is CASSEGGVIGNGYTF.

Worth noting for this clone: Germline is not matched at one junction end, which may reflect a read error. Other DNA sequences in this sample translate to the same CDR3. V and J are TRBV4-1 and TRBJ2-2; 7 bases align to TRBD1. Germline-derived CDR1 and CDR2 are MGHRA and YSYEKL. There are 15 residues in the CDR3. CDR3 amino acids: CASSQGDRNTGELFF. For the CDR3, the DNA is TGCGCCAGCAGCCAAGGGGACAGAAACACCGGGGAGTTGTTTTTT.

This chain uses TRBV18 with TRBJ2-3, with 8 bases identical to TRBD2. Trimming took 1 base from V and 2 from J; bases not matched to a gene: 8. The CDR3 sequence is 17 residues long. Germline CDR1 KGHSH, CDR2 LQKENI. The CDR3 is CASSPQLTGGVTDTQYF. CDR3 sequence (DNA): TGTGCCAGCTCACCACAGTTAACGGGAGGGGTCACAGATACGCAGTATTTT.

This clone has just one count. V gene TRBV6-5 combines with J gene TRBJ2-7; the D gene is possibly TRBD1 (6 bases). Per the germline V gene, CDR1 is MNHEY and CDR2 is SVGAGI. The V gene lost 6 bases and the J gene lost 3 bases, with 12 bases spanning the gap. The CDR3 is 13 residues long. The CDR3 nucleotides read TGTGCCAGCAGCGCCAGACAGGACTACGAGCAGTACTTC. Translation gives CASSARQDYEQYF.

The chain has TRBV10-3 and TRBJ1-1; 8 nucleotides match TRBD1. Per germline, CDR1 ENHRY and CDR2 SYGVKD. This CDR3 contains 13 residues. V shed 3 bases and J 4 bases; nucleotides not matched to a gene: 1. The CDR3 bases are TGTGCCATCAGTGACGACAGGGGCACTGAAGCTTTCTTT. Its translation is CAISDDRGTEAFF.

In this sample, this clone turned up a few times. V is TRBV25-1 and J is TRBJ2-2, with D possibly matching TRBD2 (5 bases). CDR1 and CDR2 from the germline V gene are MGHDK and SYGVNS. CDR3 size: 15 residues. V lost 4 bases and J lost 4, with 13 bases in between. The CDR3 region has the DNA TGTGCCAGCAGTGTTCCCGGAGGTAGCACCGGGGAGCTGTTTTTT. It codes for CASSVPGGSTGELFF.

The CDR3 protein is CSARLTDTQYF. The CDR3 nucleotides are TGCAGTGCTAGACTGACAGATACGCAGTATTTT. The chain uses TRBV20-1 and TRBJ2-3, with no clear D. This CDR3 region has 11 residues. V lost 2 bases to trimming and J lost 3 bases, with 3 bases between them. Germline CDR1 and CDR2: DFQATT and SNEGSKA (reference sequence).

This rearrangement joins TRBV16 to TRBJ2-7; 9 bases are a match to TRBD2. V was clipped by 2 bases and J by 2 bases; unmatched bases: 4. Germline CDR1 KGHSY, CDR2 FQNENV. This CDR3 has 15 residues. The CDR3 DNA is TGTGCCAGCAGCCAAAAGCGGGGGGCCCCCTACGAGCAGTACTTC. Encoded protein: CASSQKRGAPYEQYF. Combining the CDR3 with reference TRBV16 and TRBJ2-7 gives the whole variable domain GEEVAQTPKHLVRGEGQKAKLYCAPIKGHSYVFWYQQVLKNEFKFLISFQNENVFDETGMPKERFSAKCLPNSPCSLEIQATKLEDSAVYFCASSQKRGAPYEQYFGPGTRLTVT.

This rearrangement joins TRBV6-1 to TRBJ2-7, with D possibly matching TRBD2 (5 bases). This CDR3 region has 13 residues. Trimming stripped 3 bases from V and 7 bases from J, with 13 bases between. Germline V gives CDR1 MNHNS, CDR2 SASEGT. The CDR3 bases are TGTGCCAGCAGTGAGGCGGACTTCTGGGAGCAGTACTTC. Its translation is CASSEADFWEQYF.

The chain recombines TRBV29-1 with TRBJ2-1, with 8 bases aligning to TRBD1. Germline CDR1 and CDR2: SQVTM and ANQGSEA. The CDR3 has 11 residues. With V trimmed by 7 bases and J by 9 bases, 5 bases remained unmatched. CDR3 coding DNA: TGCAGCGCCGGACAGGGTGGTGAGCAGTTCTTC. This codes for CSAGQGGEQFF.

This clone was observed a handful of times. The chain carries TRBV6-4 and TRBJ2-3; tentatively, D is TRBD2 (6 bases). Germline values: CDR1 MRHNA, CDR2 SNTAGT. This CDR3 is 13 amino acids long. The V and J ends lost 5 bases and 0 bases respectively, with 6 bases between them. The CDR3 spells CASSSGSTDTQYF. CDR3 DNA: TGTGCCAGCAGTAGCGGGAGCACAGATACGCAGTATTTT.

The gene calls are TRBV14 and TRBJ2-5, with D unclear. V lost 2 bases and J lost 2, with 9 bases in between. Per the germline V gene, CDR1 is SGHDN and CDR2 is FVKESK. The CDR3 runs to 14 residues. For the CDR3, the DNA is TGTGCCAGCAGCCAATGGCCCAATCAAGAGACCCAGTACTTC. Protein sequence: CASSQWPNQETQYF.